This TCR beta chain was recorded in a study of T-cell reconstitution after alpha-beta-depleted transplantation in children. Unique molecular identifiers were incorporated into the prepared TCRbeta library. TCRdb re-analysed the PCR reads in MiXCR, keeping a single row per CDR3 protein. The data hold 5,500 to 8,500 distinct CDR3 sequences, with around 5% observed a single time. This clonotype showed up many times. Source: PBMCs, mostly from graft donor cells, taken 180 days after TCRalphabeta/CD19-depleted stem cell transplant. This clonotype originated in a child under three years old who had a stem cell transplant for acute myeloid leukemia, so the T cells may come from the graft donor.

The CDR3 DNA is TGTGCCAGCAGCTTCGGGTCGTACTCCTACGAGCAGTACTTC. Its translation is CASSFGSYSYEQYF. This chain connects TRBV5-8 to TRBJ2-7, with D uncertain. The ends were cut back, 2 bases at V and 0 bases at J, with 9 bases in the middle. The germline V gene has CDR1 SGHTS and CDR2 YDEGEE. The CDR3 loop spans 14 amino acids.